These T cell receptor beta chains were read from a single sample in a study of blood T cells in healthy people across ages. TCRdb processed the 5' RACE reads anew with MiXCR; each CDR3 protein has one entry. The data contain more than 450,000 distinct CDR3 sequences, about 26% of them seen just once; the ten biggest clones take up 3.6%. The sample was also reused in another study, on T cells of mothers and their children.

Sequenced input: blood. Receptors were obtained from a boy between 2 and 10 years old in good health. Both conserved end residues are part of each CDR3. A D gene is named only where the DNA matches it firmly. The size entry is marked missing in some rows and otherwise reads once, few, many or a size class.

cdr3_aa	cdr3_nt	j_call	v_call	d_call	clone_size
CAISEWPLPGQQNSPLHF	TGTGCCATCAGTGAGTGGCCCCTCCCAGGGCAGCAAAATTCACCCCTCCACTTT	TRBJ1-6	TRBV10-3	-	few
CASSLGPGISYF	TGTGCCAGCAGCTTAGGGCCGGGAATTAGCTACTTC	TRBJ2-7	TRBV11-2	-	-
CATHDGNTGELFF	TGTGCCACCCATGACGGGAACACCGGGGAGCTGTTTTTT	TRBJ2-2	TRBV24-1	-	many
CASSDSVATGADTQYF	TGTGCCAGCAGTGACTCGGTGGCGACGGGGGCAGATACGCAGTATTTT	TRBJ2-3	TRBV6-4	-	few
CASSQVRYKRDSLPYEQYF	TGCGCCAGCAGCCAAGTTCGTTACAAGCGGGACTCCCTTCCCTACGAGCAGTACTTC	TRBJ2-7	TRBV4-1	TRBD2	-
CASSAGLGNYEQYF	TGTGCCAGCAGTGCAGGGTTGGGTAACTACGAGCAGTACTTC	TRBJ2-7	TRBV2	-	few
CASSLVSSLDTQYF	TGTGCCAGCAGCTTAGTGTCCTCGTTAGATACGCAGTATTTT	TRBJ2-3	TRBV7-2	-	once
CASSLDGYMNTEAFF	TGTGCCAGCAGCTTGGACGGGTATATGAACACTGAAGCTTTCTTT	TRBJ1-1	TRBV5-5	-	few
CASSQAPGVNQPQHF	TGCGCCAGCAGCCAAGCCCCCGGCGTTAATCAGCCCCAGCATTTT	TRBJ1-5	TRBV4-1	-	-
CAISGTDTQYF	TGTGCCATCAGTGGAACAGATACGCAGTATTTT	TRBJ2-3	TRBV10-3	-	many
CASSRGILSYEQYF	TGTGCCAGCAGCCGAGGGATCCTCTCCTACGAGCAGTACTTC	TRBJ2-7	TRBV7-9	-	-
CSVAPGGAYEQYF	TGCAGCGTTGCTCCCGGGGGGGCATACGAGCAGTACTTC	TRBJ2-7	TRBV29-1	TRBD2	-
CSVTASSNYGYTF	TGCAGCGTTACAGCATCCTCCAACTATGGCTACACCTTC	TRBJ1-2	TRBV29-1	-	few
CASRFGSNEKLFF	TGTGCCAGCAGGTTTGGGAGTAATGAAAAACTGTTTTTT	TRBJ1-4	TRBV6-1	-	-
CASASLGANVLTF	TGTGCCAGCGCATCCCTTGGGGCCAACGTCCTGACTTTC	TRBJ2-6	TRBV27	-	few
CSANEGAPGLVDEQYF	TGCAGTGCTAACGAGGGGGCACCGGGACTAGTAGACGAGCAGTACTTC	TRBJ2-7	TRBV20-1	-	few
CASSLGSVNTEAFF	TGTGCCAGCAGCTTAGGGTCTGTGAACACTGAAGCTTTCTTT	TRBJ1-1	TRBV7-9	-	-
CSVAGTGGGRGTEAFF	TGCAGCGTCGCCGGGACAGGGGGTGGCAGAGGCACTGAAGCTTTCTTT	TRBJ1-1	TRBV29-1	TRBD1	-
CSVETGWFAGAYNEQFF	TGCAGCGTTGAAACGGGTTGGTTTGCGGGGGCCTACAATGAGCAGTTCTTC	TRBJ2-1	TRBV29-1	TRBD2	-
CASSLTSQFYEQYF	TGCGCCAGCAGCTTGACTAGCCAATTCTACGAGCAGTACTTC	TRBJ2-7	TRBV5-1	-	few
CAWSQGRNTEAFF	TGTGCCTGGAGTCAGGGGCGAAACACTGAAGCTTTCTTT	TRBJ1-1	TRBV30	-	-
CASSRLPAGESYEQYF	TGTGCCAGCAGTCGACTGCCAGCGGGAGAGTCCTACGAGCAGTACTTC	TRBJ2-7	TRBV7-2	TRBD2	-
CATKGRSVVVAFF	TGTGCCACTAAAGGTCGTAGCGTTGTTGTAGCTTTCTTT	TRBJ1-1	TRBV6-6	-	few
CASSSPLARDSYSNQPQHF	TGTGCCAGCAGTTCTCCTTTGGCCCGGGACAGTTATAGCAATCAGCCCCAGCATTTT	TRBJ1-5	TRBV12-3/TRBV12-4	TRBD1	few
CASNRPRDRLYEQYF	TGTGCCAGCAACCGTCCGCGGGACAGACTATACGAGCAGTACTTC	TRBJ2-7	TRBV6-2/TRBV6-3	-	-
CAIGPRTGWEEQYF	TGTGCCATCGGGCCCAGGACAGGGTGGGAAGAGCAGTACTTC	TRBJ2-7	TRBV10-3	TRBD1	-
CSVEQGGGGGGTQYF	TGCAGCGTTGAGCAGGGGGGGGGAGGAGGAGGGACCCAGTACTTC	TRBJ2-5	TRBV29-1	-	-
CASSITGEGNEQFF	TGTGCCAGTAGTATTACAGGGGAGGGTAATGAGCAGTTCTTC	TRBJ2-1	TRBV19	-	-
CASSLGGRDTEAFF	TGTGCCAGCAGTCTGGGCGGGAGGGACACTGAAGCTTTCTTT	TRBJ1-1	TRBV27	-	few
CASSQVGQGESKNIQYF	TGTGCCAGCAGCCAGGTCGGGCAGGGTGAATCCAAAAACATTCAGTACTTC	TRBJ2-4	TRBV3-1	-	-
CASSSPWREQFF	TGTGCCAGCAGTTCCCCATGGCGGGAGCAGTTCTTC	TRBJ2-1	TRBV6-2/TRBV6-3	-	-
CASMEGSSNQPQHF	TGTGCCAGCATGGAGGGGTCGAGCAATCAGCCCCAGCATTTT	TRBJ1-5	TRBV6-2/TRBV6-3	-	few
CASSVAGTGASGYEQYF	TGTGCCAGCAGCGTAGCTGGTACTGGGGCTAGCGGATACGAGCAGTACTTC	TRBJ2-7	TRBV9	TRBD2	few
CSVEGGTTNTGELFF	TGCAGCGTGGAGGGTGGGACTACGAACACCGGGGAGCTGTTTTTT	TRBJ2-2	TRBV29-1	TRBD2	-
CASSPTFTSNYGYTF	TGTGCCAGCAGCCCCACGTTCACGTCAAACTATGGCTACACCTTC	TRBJ1-2	TRBV7-9	-	-
CASSQDDRITVFPGNTIYF	TGCGCCAGCAGCCAAGACGACAGGATTACTGTCTTCCCTGGAAACACCATATATTTT	TRBJ1-3	TRBV4-1	-	-
CSATGHYGYTF	TGCAGTGCTACCGGACATTATGGCTACACCTTC	TRBJ1-2	TRBV20-1	-	few
CASSPAGSSSEKLFF	TGTGCCAGCAGTCCCGCAGGGAGCAGTAGTGAAAAACTGTTTTTT	TRBJ1-4	TRBV11-2	-	-
CSAALGRSAEAFF	TGCAGTGCCGCCCTAGGCAGGTCCGCTGAAGCTTTCTTT	TRBJ1-1	TRBV20-1	-	few
CASSRTSGREYNEQFF	TGTGCCAGCTCTCGCACTAGCGGGAGGGAGTACAATGAGCAGTTCTTC	TRBJ2-1	TRBV18	TRBD2	-
CSATRTVRETQYF	TGCAGTGCTACTAGGACAGTTCGAGAGACCCAGTACTTC	TRBJ2-5	TRBV20-1	-	few
CSVSNTGELFF	TGCAGCGTTTCTAACACCGGGGAGCTGTTTTTT	TRBJ2-2	TRBV29-1	-	-
CASSAPGDEKLFF	TGTGCCAGCAGCGCACCAGGGGATGAAAAACTGTTTTTT	TRBJ1-4	TRBV12-3/TRBV12-4	-	-
CASSVAETYQETQYF	TGCGCCAGCAGCGTCGCAGAGACATACCAAGAGACCCAGTACTTC	TRBJ2-5	TRBV5-1	-	-
CSAPFPGAEGYTF	TGCAGTGCTCCCTTCCCAGGGGCAGAGGGCTACACCTTC	TRBJ1-2	TRBV20-1	-	-
CASSYERQSYGYTF	TGTGCCAGCAGTTACGAGAGACAAAGCTATGGCTACACCTTC	TRBJ1-2	TRBV6-6	-	-
CAGSLTGLGYEQYF	TGCGCCGGCAGCTTGACAGGGTTGGGCTACGAGCAGTACTTC	TRBJ2-7	TRBV5-1	TRBD1	-
CSVEDRGNLYGYTF	TGCAGCGTTGAGGATCGGGGGAACCTCTATGGCTACACCTTC	TRBJ1-2	TRBV29-1	-	-
CASSFRSSGETQYF	TGTGCCAGCAGTTTCCGGTCCTCGGGGGAGACCCAGTACTTC	TRBJ2-5	TRBV27	-	-
CSARADRDYGYTF	TGCAGTGCTAGGGCGGACAGGGACTATGGCTACACCTTC	TRBJ1-2	TRBV20-1	TRBD1	few
CASSPGRIYEQYF	TGTGCCAGCAGCCCGGGACGGATCTACGAGCAGTACTTC	TRBJ2-7	TRBV11-1	-	few
CSARPLGGITGGFGYTF	TGCAGTGCTAGACCCCTGGGGGGGATAACCGGAGGTTTTGGCTACACCTTC	TRBJ1-2	TRBV20-1	-	many
CSAGDYRNTGELFF	TGCAGTGCAGGGGACTACCGGAACACCGGGGAGCTGTTTTTT	TRBJ2-2	TRBV20-1	TRBD2	-